A selection of T cell receptor beta chains follows, all from one sample in a study of T cells after yellow fever vaccination. TCRdb fed the 5' RACE reads into MiXCR, producing one record per CDR3 protein. Of 300,000 to 350,000 distinct CDR3 sequences in the sample, almost 4% are singletons; the top ten hold roughly 26%. The starting material was PBMCs, obtained 5 days after the yellow fever booster vaccination. These receptors all stem from a man aged 18-30 years who received the YFV17D yellow fever vaccine. The conserved cysteine and the conserved F or W are not part of the CDR3 here. Each record gives: CDR3 protein, V gene.

cdr3_aa: SATGHQETQY; v_call: TRBV20-1
cdr3_aa: ASSLGSRGQETQY; v_call: TRBV7-2
cdr3_aa: ASSVASGGAGNQY; v_call: TRBV9
cdr3_aa: SVEGGNTGELF; v_call: TRBV29-1
cdr3_aa: ASSSGGTSRTDTQY; v_call: TRBV21-1
cdr3_aa: ASSPTEGLGSYGYT; v_call: TRBV18
cdr3_aa: ASSRAGETQY; v_call: TRBV7-2
cdr3_aa: ATSRGRQGVNTEAF; v_call: TRBV15
cdr3_aa: SARSLGQPMNTEAF; v_call: TRBV20-1
cdr3_aa: SAGRLGVSGSPLH; v_call: TRBV20-1
cdr3_aa: ASSRRWDRVSPLH; v_call: TRBV7-9
cdr3_aa: ASRSGQNQETQY; v_call: TRBV5-1
cdr3_aa: ASRNQGSDEQY; v_call: TRBV5-1
cdr3_aa: ASNYGEKLF; v_call: TRBV6-6
cdr3_aa: ASSPPLNSPLH; v_call: TRBV12-3/TRBV12-4
cdr3_aa: ATARLGQHTDTQY; v_call: TRBV28
cdr3_aa: ASGAGVEQY; v_call: TRBV27
cdr3_aa: ACSIVTGLSGNTIY; v_call: TRBV2
cdr3_aa: ASSSPGGVRRETQY; v_call: TRBV7-2
cdr3_aa: ASSVGGDTIY; v_call: TRBV7-9
cdr3_aa: ASSLGQRDYEQY; v_call: TRBV5-5
cdr3_aa: ASRTRLGYT; v_call: TRBV12-3/TRBV12-4
cdr3_aa: ASTGAAPPGEQF; v_call: TRBV12-3/TRBV12-4
cdr3_aa: ASGGLSYNSPLH; v_call: TRBV9